Below, 21 T cell receptor beta chains from the same sample are listed, as sequenced in a study of multiple sclerosis patients with progressive multifocal leukoencephalopathy. Only in-frame clones appear in the TCRdb table, and some are missing; sequencing was by immunoSEQ multiplex PCR. The table lists more than 30,000 clones, about nine tenths of them singletons, with about 6.1% in the top ten. Documented time point: time of PML onset. The material sequenced was PBMCs, taken from a patient treated with natalizumab. The source of these receptors is a woman in her forties with progressive multifocal leukoencephalopathy.

This clone was recorded once. The chain has TRBV30 and TRBJ1-5, with no clear D. CDR1 and CDR2 (germline): GTSNPN, SVGIG (reference sequence). The V end lost 0 bases, the J end lost 4 bases, and 10 bases lay between the germline ends. CDR3 length: 14 residues. CDR3 protein: CAWSVRLGNQPQHF. For the CDR3, the DNA is TGTGCCTGGAGTGTACGACTGGGAAATCAGCCCCAGCATTTT.

The chain couples TRBV5-5 to TRBJ2-7; no firm D call. The ends were cut back, 0 bases at V and 7 bases at J, with 11 bases in the middle. Germline V gene lookup returns CDR1 SGHKS and CDR2 YYEKEE (reference sequence). The CDR3 runs 13 residues. CDR3 bases: TGTGCCAGCAGCTTGGTTAAGCCGCAGGAGCAGTACTTC. It codes for CASSLVKPQEQYF.

V gene TRBV7-8 combines with J gene TRBJ1-1; D gene ambiguous. Germline CDR1 reads SGHVS; CDR2 reads FQNEAQ. Trimming left V 7 bases short and J 2 bases short, with 14 bases between. The CDR3 runs 14 residues. DNA for the CDR3: TGTGCCAGCAAGCTTAGAGGCACAAACACTGAAGCTTTCTTT. Translated: CASKLRGTNTEAFF.

The chain carries TRBV28 and TRBJ1-2; 7 bases line up with TRBD1. The ends lost 6 bases at V and 4 bases at J; junction bases unmatched: 5. CDR1 and CDR2 (germline): MDHEN, SYDVKM. The CDR3 loop spans 13 amino acids. The CDR3 sequence: CASSTGTVYGYTF. Written as DNA, the CDR3 is TGTGCCAGCAGCACCGGGACAGTCTATGGCTACACCTTC.

The chain carries TRBV6-5 and TRBJ1-6, with 7 bases aligning to TRBD1. The CDR3 runs to 16 residues. J was trimmed by 10 bases and V by 2 bases; bases with no gene match: 11. Germline lookup yields CDR1 MNHEY and CDR2 SVGAGI. CDR3 DNA sequence: TGTGCCAGCAGTTACGGAAACAGACAGGGACGGTCACCCCTCCACTTT. Translating it yields CASSYGNRQGRSPLHF.

The chain uses TRBV7-2 and TRBJ2-7, with 15 nucleotides matching TRBD2. This CDR3 spans 16 amino acids. Germline-derived CDR1 and CDR2 are SGHTA and FQGNSA. V was pared by 5 bases and J by 4 bases, with 6 bases of the junction left unmatched. The DNA for the CDR3 is TGTGCCAGCAGCCATGGGACTAGCGGGAGGCCTTACGAGCAGTACTTC. Its translation: CASSHGTSGRPYEQYF.

The gene calls are TRBV30 and TRBJ2-3; 9 nucleotides match TRBD2. The CDR3 sequence is 15 residues long. Trimming cost V 2 bases and J 1 base; bases outside gene matches: 4. Germline V CDR1 and CDR2: GTSNPN, SVGIG (reference sequence). CDR3 sequence: CAWSSQRGGTDTQYF. CDR3 bases: TGTGCCTGGAGTTCCCAGCGGGGGGGCACAGATACGCAGTATTTT. Full variable domain (remainder filled in from reference TRBV30 and TRBJ2-3): SQTIHQWPATLVQPVGSPLSLECTVEGTSNPNLYWYRQAAGRGLQLLFYSVGIGQISSEVPQNLSASRPQDRQFILSSKKLLLSDSGFYLCAWSSQRGGTDTQYFGPGTRLTVL.

The chain carries TRBV6-4 and TRBJ2-7; TRBD1 matches 10 bases. This CDR3 comprises 16 residues. V gave up 5 bases and J gave up 2 bases; unmatched junction bases: 9. Germline CDR1 reads MRHNA; CDR2 reads SNTAGT. As DNA, the CDR3 is TGTGCCAGCAGTAGATCACCGGGACAGGGGACCTACGAGCAGTACTTC. Translating it yields CASSRSPGQGTYEQYF.

The genes are TRBV28 and TRBJ2-1, with 8 bases matching TRBD2. Germline V gives CDR1 MDHEN, CDR2 SYDVKM. V lost 4 bases to trimming and J lost 7 bases; unmatched junction nucleotides: 9. The CDR3 loop spans 15 amino acids. CDR3 DNA: TGTGCCAGCAGTTCCCAGCGGGAGTACGGAAATGAGCAGTTCTTC. Translation gives CASSSQREYGNEQFF. The complete variable domain, with remaining parts taken from reference TRBV28 and TRBJ2-1, reads DVKVTQSSRYLVKRTGEKVFLECVQDMDHENMFWYRQDPGLGLRLIYFSYDVKMKEKGDIPEGYSVSREKKERFSLILESASTNQTSMYLCASSSQREYGNEQFFGPGTRLTVL.

The V call is TRBV2, the J call TRBJ2-5; D possibly uses TRBD1 or TRBD2 (5 bases each). Trimming shortened V by 4 bases and J by 5 bases, and 5 bases separated the two germline ends. The germline V gene encodes CDR1 SNHLY and CDR2 FYNNEI. The CDR3 length is 11 residues. This CDR3 reads CASSGGETQYF. The DNA for the CDR3 is TGTGCCAGCAGTGGGGGGGAGACCCAGTACTTC.

J is TRBJ2-3 and V is TRBV6-5; D is unresolved. The V end was cut by 0 bases, the J end by 1 base, with 8 bases between. Looked up from germline, CDR1 is MNHEY and CDR2 is SVGAGI. The CDR3 runs 15 residues. The CDR3 DNA follows: TGTGCCAGCAGTTACTCGAGCGAGGGCACAGATACGCAGTATTTT. It yields the protein CASSYSSEGTDTQYF.

This chain joins TRBV9 and TRBJ2-5; TRBD2 agrees at 13 bases. The J segment lost 5 bases and the V segment lost 4 bases, leaving 8 bases of the junction unmatched. The CDR3 sequence is 16 residues long. CDR1 and CDR2 from the germline V gene are SGDLS and YYNGEE. CDR3 nucleotides: TGTGCCAGCAGCTTAGGGACTAGCGGGATGGGGGAGACCCAGTACTTC. Its translation: CASSLGTSGMGETQYF.

The chain couples TRBV4-1 to TRBJ2-7; D remains ambiguous. The CDR3 extends over 16 amino acids. Germline assignment: CDR1 MGHRA and CDR2 YSYEKL. V was shortened by 8 bases and J by 2 bases, with 22 bases between the two germline ends. The CDR3 DNA reads as TGCGCCAGCCCAACCTTTGTTTCGGATTTAACCTACGAGCAGTACTTC. Its protein is CASPTFVSDLTYEQYF.

This clone has just a few counts. The chain employs TRBV7-2 and TRBJ1-3, with D perhaps TRBD1 (5 bases). V was pared by 4 bases and J by 3 bases, with 10 bases between. Looked up from germline, CDR1 is SGHTA and CDR2 is FQGNSA. This CDR3 contains 14 residues. The DNA of the CDR3 is TGTGCCAGCAGCTACCAGGGAGATGGAAACACCATATATTTT. Its translation: CASSYQGDGNTIYF.

The chain uses TRBV7-6 and TRBJ2-7; 10 nucleotides agree with TRBD2. The ends lost 1 base at V and 6 bases at J; junction bases unmatched: 6. The germline gives CDR1 SGHVS, CDR2 FNYEAQ. This CDR3 spans 15 amino acids. CDR3 residues: CASSLGLAGDPEQYF. The CDR3 DNA follows: TGTGCCAGCAGCTTAGGTCTAGCGGGAGATCCCGAGCAGTACTTC.

The V gene is TRBV30, the J gene TRBJ1-5; tentatively, D is TRBD1 (6 bases). The CDR3 is made up of 16 amino acids. V was clipped by 0 bases and J by 7 bases, with 19 bases between them. CDR1 is GTSNPN, CDR2 SVGIG, per germline (reference sequence). The CDR3 DNA reads as TGTGCCTGGAGTGTTCGGACAGCTTTAGGGGTCCAGCCCCAGCATTTT. It translates to CAWSVRTALGVQPQHF.

The V gene is TRBV27, the J gene TRBJ2-1; TRBD1 matches 7 bases. Germline V gene data show CDR1 as MNHEY and CDR2 as SMNVEV (reference sequence). The CDR3 is made up of 13 amino acids. V shed 2 bases and J 15 bases; nucleotides not matched to a gene: 10. The CDR3 sequence is CASSLRDRAGRFF. In DNA form, the CDR3 reads TGTGCCAGCAGTTTACGTGACAGGGCAGGGAGGTTCTTC.

This chain's CDR3 is CASKMDRGTEAFF. The CDR3 DNA is TGTGCCAGCAAAATGGACAGGGGCACTGAAGCTTTCTTT. This chain connects TRBV2 to TRBJ1-1; 9 bases align to TRBD1. Trimming removed 7 bases from V and 4 bases from J; junction bases left unmatched: 4. The CDR3 has 13 amino acids. Germline lookup yields CDR1 SNHLY and CDR2 FYNNEI. Drawing the rest from reference TRBV2 and TRBJ1-1, the complete variable domain is EPEVTQTPSHQVTQMGQEVILRCVPISNHLYFYWYRQILGQKVEFLVSFYNNEISEKSEIFDDQFSVERPDGSNFTLKIRSTKLEDSAMYFCASKMDRGTEAFFGQGTRLTVV.

V is TRBV2 and J is TRBJ2-5; 7 bases fit TRBD2. Gene TRBJ2-7 matches the end of the DNA better, so the J call may be wrong. The CDR3 contains 15 residues. From germline, CDR1 is SNHLY and CDR2 FYNNEI. The CDR3 DNA sequence: TGTGCCGCAAGGAGAGGACTAGACTATTCCTACGAGCAGTACTTC. Translation: CAARRGLDYSYEQYF.

The genes are TRBV5-1 and TRBJ2-3, with 8 bases that match TRBD1. The J segment lost 2 bases and the V segment lost 4 bases, leaving 6 bases of the junction unmatched. Germline CDR1 and CDR2: SGHRS and YFSETQ. The length of the CDR3 is 15 residues. The DNA of the CDR3 is TGCGCCAGCAGCCTAGGACAGGGTATCACAGATACGCAGTATTTT. Its protein is CASSLGQGITDTQYF. Based on the CDR3 plus reference TRBV5-1 and TRBJ2-3, the full variable domain is KAGVTQTPRYLIKTRGQQVTLSCSPISGHRSVSWYQQTPGQGLQFLFEYFSETQRNKGNFPGRFSGRQFSNSRSEMNVSTLELGDSALYLCASSLGQGITDTQYFGPGTRLTVL.

V and J are TRBV11-3 and TRBJ2-5; TRBD2 matches 13 bases. CDR1 is SGHNT and CDR2 is YENEEA in the germline V gene. The CDR3 totals 16 residues. V dropped 3 bases and J dropped 5; count of bases not matched to a gene: 6. The chain's CDR3 is CASSFGLAGERETQYF. The CDR3 coding sequence is TGTGCCAGCAGCTTTGGACTAGCGGGAGAACGGGAGACCCAGTACTTC. Full variable domain (rest looked up from reference TRBV11-3 and TRBJ2-5): EAGVVQSPRYKIIEKKQPVAFWCNPISGHNTLYWYLQNLGQGPELLIRYENEEAVDDSQLPKDRFSAERLKGVDSTLKIQPAELGDSAVYLCASSFGLAGERETQYFGPGTRLLVL.